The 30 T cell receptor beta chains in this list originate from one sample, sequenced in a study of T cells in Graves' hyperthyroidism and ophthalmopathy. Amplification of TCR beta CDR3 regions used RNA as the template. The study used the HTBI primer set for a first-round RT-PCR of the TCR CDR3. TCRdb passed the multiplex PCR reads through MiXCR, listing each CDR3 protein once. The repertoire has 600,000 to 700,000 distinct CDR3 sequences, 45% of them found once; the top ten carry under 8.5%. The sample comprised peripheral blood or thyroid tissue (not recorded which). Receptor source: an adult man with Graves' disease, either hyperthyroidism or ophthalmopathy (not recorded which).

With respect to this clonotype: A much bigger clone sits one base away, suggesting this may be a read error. CDR3 sequence reads: CATSAARARDGYTF. CDR3 coding DNA: TGTGCCACCAGTGCCGCCCGTGCCCGGGATGGCTACACCTTC. The chain is built from TRBV24-1 and TRBJ1-2; D is unclear. The CDR3 spans 14 residues. Germline loops: CDR1 KGHDR, CDR2 SFDVKD. The V gene lost 5 bases and the J gene lost 6 bases, with 15 bases spanning the gap.

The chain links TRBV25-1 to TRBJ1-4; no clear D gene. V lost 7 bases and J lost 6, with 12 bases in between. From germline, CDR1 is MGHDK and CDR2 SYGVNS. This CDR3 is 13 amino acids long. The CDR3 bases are TGTGCCAGCACAGGTCCGCGGCATGAAAAACTGTTTTTT. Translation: CASTGPRHEKLFF.

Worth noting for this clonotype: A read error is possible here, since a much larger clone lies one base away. Here the CDR3 reads CAGSEDLLGAGETQYF. The DNA for the CDR3 is TGTGCCGGCAGTGAAGATCTCCTGGGGGCGGGAGAGACCCAGTACTTC. V and J are TRBV2 and TRBJ2-5; a weak D match, TRBD1 (6 bases). The CDR3 has 16 amino acids. The germline CDR1 and CDR2 sequences are SNHLY and FYNNEI. The full variable domain, rest sourced from reference TRBV2 and TRBJ2-5, is EPEVTQTPSHQVTQMGQEVILRCVPISNHLYFYWYRQILGQKVEFLVSFYNNEISEKSEIFDDQFSVERPDGSNFTLKIRSTKLEDSAMYFCAGSEDLLGAGETQYFGPGTRLLVL.

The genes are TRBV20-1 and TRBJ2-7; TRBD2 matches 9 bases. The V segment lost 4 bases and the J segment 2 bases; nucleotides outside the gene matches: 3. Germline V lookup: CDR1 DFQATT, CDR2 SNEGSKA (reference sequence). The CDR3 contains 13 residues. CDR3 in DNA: TGCAGTGCTAAAAGCGGGGGGCCCTACGAGCAGTACTTC. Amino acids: CSAKSGGPYEQYF.

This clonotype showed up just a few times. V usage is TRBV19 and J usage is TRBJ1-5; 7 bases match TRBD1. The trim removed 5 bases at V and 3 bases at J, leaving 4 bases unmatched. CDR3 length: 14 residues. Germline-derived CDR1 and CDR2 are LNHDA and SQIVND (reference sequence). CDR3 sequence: CASSWGQYNQPQHF. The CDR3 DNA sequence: TGTGCCAGTAGTTGGGGACAGTACAATCAGCCCCAGCATTTT.

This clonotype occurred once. The CDR3 DNA reads TGCAGTGCTAGGGGTGGGAGGGAAAAACTGTTTTTT. Translating gives CSARGGREKLFF. This rearrangement joins TRBV20-1 to TRBJ1-4; unclear D gene. Germline CDR1 reads DFQATT; CDR2 reads SNEGSKA (reference sequence). This CDR3 has 12 residues. V was pared by 3 bases and J by 8 bases, with 10 bases between.

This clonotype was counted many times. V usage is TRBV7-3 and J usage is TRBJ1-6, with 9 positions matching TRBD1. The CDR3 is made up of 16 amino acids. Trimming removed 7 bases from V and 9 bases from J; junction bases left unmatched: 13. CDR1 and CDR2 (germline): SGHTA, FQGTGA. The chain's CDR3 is CASTLGQGQGISPLHF. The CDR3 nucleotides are TGTGCCAGCACCCTCGGACAAGGACAGGGGATTTCACCCCTCCACTTT.

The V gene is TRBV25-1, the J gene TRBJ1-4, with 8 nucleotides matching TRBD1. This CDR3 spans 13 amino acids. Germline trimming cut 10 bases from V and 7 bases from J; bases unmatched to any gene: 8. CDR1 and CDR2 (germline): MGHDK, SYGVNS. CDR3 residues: CATAGQEGEKLFF. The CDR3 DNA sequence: TGTGCCACCGCGGGACAGGAGGGTGAAAAACTGTTTTTT. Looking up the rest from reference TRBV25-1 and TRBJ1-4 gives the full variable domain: EADIYQTPRYLVIGTGKKITLECSQTMGHDKMYWYQQDPGMELHLIHYSYGVNSTEKGDLSSESTVSRIRTEHFPLTLESARPSHTSQYLCATAGQEGEKLFFGSGTQLSVL.

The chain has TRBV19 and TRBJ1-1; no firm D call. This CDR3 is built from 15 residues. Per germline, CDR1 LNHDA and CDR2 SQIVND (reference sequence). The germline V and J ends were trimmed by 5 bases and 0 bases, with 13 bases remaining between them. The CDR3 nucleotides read TGTGCCAGTAGTTTTCTCGGCGAGGTGAACACTGAAGCTTTCTTT. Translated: CASSFLGEVNTEAFF. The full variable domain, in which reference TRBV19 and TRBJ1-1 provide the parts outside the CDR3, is DGGITQSPKYLFRKEGQNVTLSCEQNLNHDAMYWYRQDPGQGLRLIYYSQIVNDFQKGDIAEGYSVSREKKESFPLTVTSAQKNPTAFYLCASSFLGEVNTEAFFGQGTRLTVV.

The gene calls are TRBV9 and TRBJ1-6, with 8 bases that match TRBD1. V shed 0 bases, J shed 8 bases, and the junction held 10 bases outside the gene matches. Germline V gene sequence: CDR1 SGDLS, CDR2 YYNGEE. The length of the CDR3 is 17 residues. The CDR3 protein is CASSVAPTQGADSPLHF. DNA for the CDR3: TGTGCCAGCAGCGTAGCTCCTACGCAGGGGGCGGATTCACCCCTCCACTTT.

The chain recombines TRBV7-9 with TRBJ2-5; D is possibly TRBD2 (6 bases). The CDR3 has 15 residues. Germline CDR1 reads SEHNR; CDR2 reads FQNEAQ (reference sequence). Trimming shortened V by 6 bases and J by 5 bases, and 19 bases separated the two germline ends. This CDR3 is CASRGRGGSGETQYF. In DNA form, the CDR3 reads TGTGCCAGCAGAGGCCGAGGAGGGTCAGGTGAGACCCAGTACTTC.

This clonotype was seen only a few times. The CDR3 region has the DNA TGTGCCAGCAGCTTAGCGAGGCGGCCAGTTACCTACGAGCAGTACTTC. Residues: CASSLARRPVTYEQYF. The rearrangement uses TRBV7-8 and TRBJ2-7, with unresolved D. Per germline, CDR1 SGHVS and CDR2 FQNEAQ. Trimming left V 0 bases short and J 2 bases short, with 14 bases between. CDR3 length: 16 residues.

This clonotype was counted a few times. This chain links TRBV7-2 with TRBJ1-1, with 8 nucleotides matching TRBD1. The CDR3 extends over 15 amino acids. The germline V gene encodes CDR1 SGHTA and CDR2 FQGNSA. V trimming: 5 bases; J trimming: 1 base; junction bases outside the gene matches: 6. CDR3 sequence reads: CASSPRTGTNTEAFF. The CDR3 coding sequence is TGTGCCAGCAGCCCAAGGACAGGGACGAACACTGAAGCTTTCTTT.

Here the CDR3 reads CASSLTGGLTNTEAFF. The CDR3 DNA reads as TGTGCCAGCAGTTTAACGGGGGGACTGACGAACACTGAAGCTTTCTTT. This chain joins TRBV7-9 and TRBJ1-1, with TRBD1 as a possible D gene (5 bases). Germline lookup yields CDR1 SEHNR and CDR2 FQNEAQ (reference sequence). CDR3 length equals 16 residues. The germline V and J ends were trimmed by 6 bases and 1 base, with 18 bases remaining between them.

The CDR3 protein is CASSPTTTIVDTEAFF. CDR3 nucleotides: TGTGCCAGCAGCCCCACGACCACTATTGTCGACACTGAAGCTTTCTTT. V is TRBV9 and J is TRBJ1-1; D unclear. Per the germline V gene, CDR1 is SGDLS and CDR2 is YYNGEE. This CDR3 spans 16 amino acids. Between the trimmed V and J ends, which lost 4 bases and 3 bases, there was a span of 19 bases. The full variable domain, completed using reference TRBV9 and TRBJ1-1, is DSGVTQTPKHLITATGQRVTLRCSPRSGDLSVYWYQQSLDQGLQFLIQYYNGEERAKGNILERFSAQQFPDLHSELNLSSLELGDSALYFCASSPTTTIVDTEAFFGQGTRLTVV.

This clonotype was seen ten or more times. CDR3 sequence (DNA): TGTGCCAGCAGCTTAGCTCCCTCTGGAAACACCATATATTTT. Its protein is CASSLAPSGNTIYF. V gene TRBV7-2 combines with J gene TRBJ1-3; D unclear. V was trimmed by 0 bases and J by 0 bases, leaving 3 bases between them. Germline CDR1 SGHTA, CDR2 FQGNSA. The CDR3 totals 14 residues. Full variable domain (remainder filled in from reference TRBV7-2 and TRBJ1-3): GAGVSQSPSNKVTEKGKDVELRCDPISGHTALYWYRQSLGQGLEFLIYFQGNSAPDKSGLPSDRFSAERTGGSVSTLTIQRTQQEDSAVYLCASSLAPSGNTIYFGEGSWLTVV.

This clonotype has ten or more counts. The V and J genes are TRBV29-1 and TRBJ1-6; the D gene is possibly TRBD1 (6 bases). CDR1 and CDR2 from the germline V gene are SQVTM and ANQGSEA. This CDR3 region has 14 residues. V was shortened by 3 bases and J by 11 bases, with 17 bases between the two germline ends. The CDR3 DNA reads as TGCAGCGTTGATGGCTTAGGGGGGGAGGCACCCCTCCACTTT. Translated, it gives CSVDGLGGEAPLHF.

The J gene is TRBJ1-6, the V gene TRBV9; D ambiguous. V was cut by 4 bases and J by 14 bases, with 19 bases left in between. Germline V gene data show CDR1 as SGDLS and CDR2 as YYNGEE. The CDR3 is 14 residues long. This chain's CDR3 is CASSQKGSRMALHF. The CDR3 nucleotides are TGTGCCAGCAGCCAAAAGGGATCCAGGATGGCCCTCCACTTT.

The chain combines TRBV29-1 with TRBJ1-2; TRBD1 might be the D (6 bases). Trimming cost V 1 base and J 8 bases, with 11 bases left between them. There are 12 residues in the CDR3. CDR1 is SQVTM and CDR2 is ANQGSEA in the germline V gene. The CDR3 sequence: CSVEGGAHGYTF. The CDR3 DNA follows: TGCAGCGTTGAAGGGGGGGCTCACGGCTACACCTTC.

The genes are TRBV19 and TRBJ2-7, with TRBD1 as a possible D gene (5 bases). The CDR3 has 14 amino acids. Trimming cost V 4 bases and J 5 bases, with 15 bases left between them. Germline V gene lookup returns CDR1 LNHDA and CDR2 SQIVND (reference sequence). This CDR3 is CASSRRQWLDEQYF. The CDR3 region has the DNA TGTGCCAGTAGTAGGAGACAGTGGCTTGACGAGCAGTACTTC.

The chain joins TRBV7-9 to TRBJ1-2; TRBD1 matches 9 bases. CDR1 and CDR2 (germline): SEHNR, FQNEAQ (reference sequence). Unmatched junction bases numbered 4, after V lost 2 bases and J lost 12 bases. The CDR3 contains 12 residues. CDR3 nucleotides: TGTGCCAGCAGCTTAATCGGGACAGGGAACACCTTC. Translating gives CASSLIGTGNTF.

The CDR3 region has the DNA TGTGCCAGCAGCCCCCAGACGGTCTTCAATCAGCCCCAGCATTTT. Translating gives CASSPQTVFNQPQHF. The chain uses TRBV7-8 and TRBJ1-5; D unclear. The CDR3 covers 15 residues. Trimming stripped 5 bases from V and 3 bases from J, with 14 bases between. Germline V lookup: CDR1 SGHVS, CDR2 FQNEAQ.

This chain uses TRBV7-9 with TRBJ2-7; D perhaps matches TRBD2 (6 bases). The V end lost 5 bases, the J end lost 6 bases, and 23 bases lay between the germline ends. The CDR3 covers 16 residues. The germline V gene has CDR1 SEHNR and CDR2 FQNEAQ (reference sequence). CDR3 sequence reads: CASSLGRGAASSEQYF. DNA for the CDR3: TGTGCCAGCAGCCTAGGGCGGGGTGCCGCTTCTTCCGAGCAGTACTTC. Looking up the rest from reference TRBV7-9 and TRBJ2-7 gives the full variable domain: DTGVSQNPRHKITKRGQNVTFRCDPISEHNRLYWYRQTLGQGPEFLTYFQNEAQLEKSRLLSDRFSAERPKGSFSTLEIQRTEQGDSAMYLCASSLGRGAASSEQYFGPGTRLTVT.

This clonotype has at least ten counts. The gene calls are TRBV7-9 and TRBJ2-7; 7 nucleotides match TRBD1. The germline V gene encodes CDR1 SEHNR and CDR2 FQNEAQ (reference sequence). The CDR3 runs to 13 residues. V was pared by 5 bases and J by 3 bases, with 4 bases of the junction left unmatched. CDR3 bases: TGTGCCAGCAGCCGGGGACAGAACTACGAGCAGTACTTC. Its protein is CASSRGQNYEQYF.

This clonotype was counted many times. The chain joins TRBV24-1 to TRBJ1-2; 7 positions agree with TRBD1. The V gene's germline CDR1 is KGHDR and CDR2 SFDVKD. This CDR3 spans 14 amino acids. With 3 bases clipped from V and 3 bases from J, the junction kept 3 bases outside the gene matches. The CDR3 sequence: CATSDTGQDYGYTF. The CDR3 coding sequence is TGTGCCACCAGTGATACCGGACAGGACTATGGCTACACCTTC.

The CDR3 DNA is TGTGCCAGCAGTGTGTCGGGACAGGCATGGGGCAATCAGCCCCAGCATTTT. As protein: CASSVSGQAWGNQPQHF. The gene calls are TRBV2 and TRBJ1-5, with 8 positions matching TRBD1. Germline-derived CDR1 and CDR2 are SNHLY and FYNNEI. The CDR3 loop spans 17 amino acids. J lost 2 bases, V lost 4 bases, and 10 bases had no gene match.

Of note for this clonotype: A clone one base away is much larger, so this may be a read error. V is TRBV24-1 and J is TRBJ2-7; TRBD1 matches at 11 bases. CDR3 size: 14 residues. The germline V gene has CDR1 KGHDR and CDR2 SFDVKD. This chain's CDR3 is CATGDGQGAGEQYF. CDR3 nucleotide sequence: TGTGCCACCGGTGATGGACAGGGGGCGGGCGAGCAGTACTTC.

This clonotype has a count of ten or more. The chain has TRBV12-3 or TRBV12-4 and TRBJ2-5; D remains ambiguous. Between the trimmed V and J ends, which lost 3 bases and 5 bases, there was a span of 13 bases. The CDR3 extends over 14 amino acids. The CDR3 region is CASSLRPSAETQYF. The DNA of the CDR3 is TGTGCCAGCAGTTTGAGACCCTCGGCCGAGACCCAGTACTTC.

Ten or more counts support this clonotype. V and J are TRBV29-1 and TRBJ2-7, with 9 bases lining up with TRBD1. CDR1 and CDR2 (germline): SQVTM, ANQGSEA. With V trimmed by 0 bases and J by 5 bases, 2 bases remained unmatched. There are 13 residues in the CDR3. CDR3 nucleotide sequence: TGCAGCGTTGAAGAGGGGACAGGGCACGAGCAGTACTTC. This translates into CSVEEGTGHEQYF.

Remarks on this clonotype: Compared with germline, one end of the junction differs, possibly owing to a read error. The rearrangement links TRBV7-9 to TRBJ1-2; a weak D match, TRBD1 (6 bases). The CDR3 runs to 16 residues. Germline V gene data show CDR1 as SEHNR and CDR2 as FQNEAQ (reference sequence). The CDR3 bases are TGTGCCAGCAGTTTAGCAGGACAGACCAGTCCTTCTGGCTACACCTTC. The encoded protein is CASSLAGQTSPSGYTF.